Below are 10 T cell receptor beta chains sequenced from a single sample in a study of blood T cells in healthy people across ages. Using a J-beta primer mix together with a sample-barcoded 5' primer, a second PCR was run for roughly 6 to 12 cycles. TCRdb recomputed calls from the 5' RACE reads with MiXCR, one row per CDR3 protein. This sample has about 1.5 million distinct CDR3 sequences, with approximately 40% found just once. The sequencing input was blood. The source is a woman younger than 30 in good health.

The chain couples TRBV3-1 to TRBJ2-1; 8 positions agree with TRBD2. CDR1 is LGHDT, CDR2 YNNKEL, per germline (reference sequence). V lost 0 bases and J lost 2; bases outside the gene matches: 6. This CDR3 has 17 amino acids. The CDR3 bases are TGTGCCAGCAGCCAAGAGGCGTCGGGACTAGCCTACAATGAGCAGTTCTTC. It encodes CASSQEASGLAYNEQFF.

As DNA, the CDR3 is TGTGCCAGTAGCAATCCGGGGACAGGGTCGTACAATGAGCAGTTCTTC. It codes for CASSNPGTGSYNEQFF. V gene TRBV19 combines with J gene TRBJ2-1; TRBD1 agrees at 9 bases. Germline CDR1 LNHDA, CDR2 SQIVND (reference sequence). The CDR3 is 16 amino acids. The trim removed 6 bases at V and 4 bases at J, leaving 10 bases unmatched.

This clonotype showed up just a few times. This chain uses TRBV7-9 with TRBJ2-7, with TRBD2 as a possible D gene (7 bases). Trimming cost V 3 bases and J 4 bases, with 16 bases left between them. The CDR3 covers 15 residues. CDR1 and CDR2 from the germline V gene are SEHNR and FQNEAQ (reference sequence). The CDR3 is CASSLGGPPLYEQYF. The CDR3 DNA is TGTGCCAGCAGCTTGGGGGGGCCCCCTTTATACGAGCAGTACTTC.

The V and J genes are TRBV5-1 and TRBJ1-2; D perhaps matches TRBD1 (5 bases). V dropped 4 bases and J dropped 6 bases, with 10 bases sitting between them. The CDR3 has 12 amino acids. From germline, CDR1 is SGHRS and CDR2 YFSETQ. The CDR3 DNA reads TGCGCCAGCAGCCCCCAGGGTAATGGCTACACCTTC. Translation gives CASSPQGNGYTF.

This clonotype appeared a few times. The rearrangement uses TRBV9 and TRBJ2-3; 10 bases map to TRBD2. The germline V gene encodes CDR1 SGDLS and CDR2 YYNGEE. This CDR3 comprises 16 residues. Trimming cost V 3 bases and J 3 bases; bases outside gene matches: 7. CDR3 coding DNA: TGTGCCAGCAGCGGTAGGATAGCGGGGGGAACAGATACGCAGTATTTT. Translated: CASSGRIAGGTDTQYF.

The rearrangement links TRBV12-3 or TRBV12-4 to TRBJ1-1; D is ambiguous. Deletions cut 2 bases from V and 6 bases from J, with 7 bases between. The CDR3 runs to 12 residues. CDR3 nucleotide sequence: TGTGCCAGCAGTTTAACCGGTCCTGAAGCTTTCTTT. Translated: CASSLTGPEAFF.

This clonotype was seen a handful of times. The chain employs TRBV10-3 and TRBJ1-1; D possibly corresponds to TRBD1 (5 bases). CDR3 length: 13 residues. V was cut by 3 bases and J by 7 bases, with 12 bases left in between. In germline, CDR1 is ENHRY, CDR2 SYGVKD. CDR3 amino acids: CAISDPGGREAFF. The CDR3, as DNA: TGTGCCATCAGTGATCCCGGGGGTCGTGAAGCTTTCTTT.

The chain is built from TRBV11-3 and TRBJ2-5; D is unresolved. The CDR3 length is 14 residues. Trimming removed 5 bases at V and 2 bases at J, with 12 bases between. The germline CDR1 and CDR2 sequences are SGHNT and YENEEA. Here the CDR3 reads CASSRVMEQETQYF. Here the CDR3 DNA reads TGTGCCAGCAGCCGAGTGATGGAACAAGAGACCCAGTACTTC.

This clonotype showed up just a few times. V usage is TRBV4-2 and J usage is TRBJ2-4, with D maybe TRBD1 (6 bases). This CDR3 region has 16 residues. Per germline, CDR1 LGHNA and CDR2 YNFKEQ. Trimming stripped 4 bases from V and 1 base from J, with 14 bases between. The CDR3 bases are TGTGCCAGCAGCCCCGACCATACAGGGGCCAAAAACATTCAGTACTTC. It is translated as CASSPDHTGAKNIQYF.

This chain joins TRBV6-2 or TRBV6-3 and TRBJ2-1; D is tentatively TRBD1 or TRBD2 (5 bases each). Germline V gene data show CDR1 as MNHEY and CDR2 as SVGEGT. This CDR3 contains 18 residues. V was trimmed by 2 bases and J by 0 bases, leaving 17 bases between them. The CDR3 here is CASSYTGRRPYSYNEQFF. The DNA for the CDR3 is TGTGCCAGCAGTTACACGGGGCGGCGGCCCTACTCCTACAATGAGCAGTTCTTC.